A single sample is the source of the 24 T cell receptor beta chains below, sequenced in a study of identifying expanded T cells in peripheral blood. Generated by immunoSEQ multiplex PCR, the TCRdb table keeps only in-frame clones and is missing some. The table records around 130,000 clones, approximately 86% of them present only once. Sequencing was carried out using blood. The source is a person aged 18 to 75 in good health.

The chain combines TRBV6-1 with TRBJ1-2; 9 positions agree with TRBD1. With V trimmed by 6 bases and J by 6 bases, 5 bases remained unmatched. Per germline, CDR1 MNHNS and CDR2 SASEGT. The CDR3 runs to 13 residues. The CDR3 spells CASRRDRDDGYTF. The CDR3 coding sequence is TGTGCCAGCAGGAGGGACAGGGACGATGGCTACACCTTC.

The chain recombines TRBV7-9 with TRBJ2-3, with 11 nucleotides matching TRBD2. This CDR3 is built from 15 residues. Per germline, CDR1 SEHNR and CDR2 FQNEAQ (reference sequence). J was trimmed by 3 bases and V by 7 bases; bases with no gene match: 6. The CDR3 is CASTKGLADTDTQYF. The CDR3, as DNA: TGTGCCAGCACCAAGGGACTAGCGGATACAGATACGCAGTATTTT.

The chain joins TRBV4-2 to TRBJ1-5; TRBD1 might be the D (5 bases). CDR3 length equals 15 residues. Germline assignment: CDR1 LGHNA and CDR2 YNFKEQ. V lost 4 bases and J 0 bases, leaving 10 bases between the germline ends. The CDR3 loop is CASSRWRGSNQPQHF. In DNA, the CDR3 is TGTGCCAGCAGCCGTTGGAGGGGTAGCAATCAGCCCCAGCATTTT.

V usage is TRBV13 and J usage is TRBJ2-3; no reliable D call. Trimming removed 1 base from V and 4 bases from J, with 9 bases in between. The CDR3 spans 14 residues. The germline gives CDR1 PRHDT, CDR2 FYEKMQ (reference sequence). The CDR3 spells CASSLEGTADTQYF. As DNA, the CDR3 is TGTGCCAGCAGCTTAGAGGGCACAGCAGATACGCAGTATTTT.

This clone was observed a few times. The chain combines TRBV6-6 with TRBJ1-5; D not resolved. In germline, CDR1 is MNHNY, CDR2 SVGAGI (reference sequence). The CDR3 length is 12 residues. The V end lost 2 bases, the J end lost 6 bases, and 5 bases lay between the germline ends. The CDR3 DNA sequence: TGTGCCAGCAGTTACGGTGGTCAGCCCCAGCATTTT. Its translation: CASSYGGQPQHF.

The chain has TRBV9 and TRBJ2-7, with a tentative D call TRBD2 (7 bases). The germline gives CDR1 SGDLS, CDR2 YYNGEE. Trimming pared 0 bases from V and 7 bases from J, leaving 17 bases between. The CDR3 consists of 15 residues. The CDR3 sequence is CASSVERGGGGEQYF. The CDR3 bases are TGTGCCAGCAGCGTAGAGCGTGGGGGCGGGGGAGAGCAGTACTTC.

This chain joins TRBV7-9 and TRBJ1-2; weak D call: TRBD1 (5 bases). CDR1 SEHNR and CDR2 FQNEAQ come from the germline V gene (reference sequence). This CDR3 contains 14 residues. Deletions cut 5 bases from V and 8 bases from J, with 18 bases between. The CDR3 region is CASSALGPGSGYTF. CDR3 coding DNA: TGTGCCAGCAGCGCACTCGGGCCAGGGTCCGGCTACACCTTC. The whole variable domain, filled in from reference TRBV7-9 and TRBJ1-2, reads DTGVSQNPRHKITKRGQNVTFRCDPISEHNRLYWYRQTLGQGPEFLTYFQNEAQLEKSRLLSDRFSAERPKGSFSTLEIQRTEQGDSAMYLCASSALGPGSGYTFGSGTRLTVV.

The chain employs TRBV5-5 and TRBJ2-7, with D possibly matching TRBD2 (5 bases). CDR1 and CDR2 (germline): SGHKS, YYEKEE (reference sequence). This CDR3 contains 14 residues. The V gene lost 2 bases and the J gene lost 0 bases, with 9 bases spanning the gap. This CDR3 reads CASSFDYGSYEQYF. CDR3 nucleotides: TGTGCCAGCAGCTTTGACTACGGCTCCTACGAGCAGTACTTC.

V and J are TRBV29-1 and TRBJ1-5, with 9 bases that match TRBD1. The CDR3 contains 15 residues. Trimming at V came to 4 bases and at J to 2 bases, leaving 6 bases not matched to a gene. CDR1 and CDR2 from the germline V gene are SQVTM and ANQGSEA. The CDR3 DNA follows: TGCAGCGTTGCGGGACAGGGTGATCGCAATCAGCCCCAGCATTTT. Its translation is CSVAGQGDRNQPQHF. Based on the CDR3 plus reference TRBV29-1 and TRBJ1-5, the full variable domain is SAVISQKPSRDICQRGTSLTIQCQVDSQVTMMFWYRQQPGQSLTLIATANQGSEATYESGFVIDKFPISRPNLTFSTLTVSNMSPEDSSIYLCSVAGQGDRNQPQHFGDGTRLSIL.

As regards this clone: Germline is not matched at one junction end, which may reflect a read error. The chain carries TRBV2 and TRBJ1-2, with 7 bases fitting TRBD1. Germline V gene data show CDR1 as SNHLY and CDR2 as FYNNEI. The CDR3 contains 12 residues. The CDR3 sequence is CASSRTGVPEGF. CDR3 coding DNA: TGTGCCAGCAGTAGAACAGGGGTGCCTGAGGGCTTC.

CDR3 residues: CASSLLGSGRSDTQYF. The CDR3 coding sequence is TGTGCCAGCAGCTTACTTGGTAGCGGGAGGTCAGATACGCAGTATTTT. The rearrangement joins TRBV7-2 to TRBJ2-3; 10 nucleotides line up with TRBD2. Germline V CDR1 and CDR2: SGHTA, FQGNSA. This CDR3 comprises 16 residues. After removal of 2 bases from V and 4 bases from J, the junction contained 6 bases not matched to a gene.

In its sample, this clone was seen once. V gene TRBV30 combines with J gene TRBJ1-1; D is undetermined. Trimming took off 5 bases at V and 0 bases at J, with 7 bases between the two ends. From germline, CDR1 is GTSNPN and CDR2 SVGIG (reference sequence). This CDR3 spans 12 amino acids. The CDR3 loop is CAWDLMNTEAFF. The DNA of the CDR3 is TGTGCCTGGGACTTAATGAACACTGAAGCTTTCTTT.

This chain uses TRBV7-2 with TRBJ2-2; no clear D. Trimming removed 4 bases from V and 7 bases from J, with 13 bases in between. The CDR3 runs 14 residues. From germline, CDR1 is SGHTA and CDR2 FQGNSA. The CDR3 sequence is CASSSGSVSGELFF. The DNA of the CDR3 is TGTGCCAGCAGCTCCGGGTCTGTAAGCGGGGAGCTGTTTTTT.

The genes are TRBV28 and TRBJ1-4; 7 nucleotides match TRBD1. The germline V gene encodes CDR1 MDHEN and CDR2 SYDVKM. J lost 1 base, V lost 6 bases, and 5 bases had no gene match. CDR3 length: 15 residues. The CDR3: CASRPSGGTNEKLFF. CDR3 sequence (DNA): TGTGCCAGCAGGCCTTCAGGGGGAACTAATGAAAAACTGTTTTTT.

The genes are TRBV6-4 and TRBJ2-1, with a tentative D call TRBD1 (6 bases). The germline V and J ends were trimmed by 3 bases and 4 bases, with 10 bases remaining between them. Germline-derived CDR1 and CDR2 are MRHNA and SNTAGT. The CDR3 has 14 residues. CDR3 in DNA: TGTGCCAGCAGTGAGAAGGGGGAGTACAATGAGCAGTTCTTC. Protein sequence: CASSEKGEYNEQFF.

The CDR3: CASSQESWETQYF. The CDR3 coding sequence is TGCGCCAGCAGCCAAGAATCATGGGAGACCCAGTACTTC. The gene calls are TRBV4-1 and TRBJ2-5; no clear D. Germline lookup yields CDR1 MGHRA and CDR2 YSYEKL. This CDR3 comprises 13 residues. V gave up 0 bases and J gave up 5 bases, with 7 bases separating them.

The gene calls are TRBV7-7 and TRBJ2-5, with TRBD1 identical over 11 bases. The CDR3 spans 15 residues. The V and J ends lost 5 bases and 1 base, in that order; junction bases with no gene match: 3. Per germline, CDR1 SSHAT and CDR2 FNYEAQ (reference sequence). As DNA, the CDR3 is TGTGCCAGCAGCACCGGACAGGGGGCCCAAGAGACCCAGTACTTC. It encodes CASSTGQGAQETQYF.

This chain joins TRBV7-3 and TRBJ2-1; 9 positions agree with TRBD1. Germline values: CDR1 SGHTA, CDR2 FQGTGA. The CDR3 runs 15 residues. V trimming: 5 bases; J trimming: 3 bases; junction bases outside the gene matches: 5. The CDR3 region is CASSPDRGSYNEQFF. The CDR3 bases are TGTGCCAGCAGCCCGGACAGGGGAAGCTACAATGAGCAGTTCTTC.

The chain combines TRBV7-2 with TRBJ1-5; D remains unclear. Per germline, CDR1 SGHTA and CDR2 FQGNSA. The CDR3 is 14 amino acids. Trimming stripped 2 bases from V and 5 bases from J, with 10 bases between. The DNA of the CDR3 is TGTGCCAGCAGCTTAAATGCGGGCGATCAGCCCCAGCATTTT. As protein: CASSLNAGDQPQHF.

Of note for this clone: The same CDR3 arises from other DNA sequences in this sample as well. The rearrangement joins TRBV30 to TRBJ1-1; 7 bases agree with TRBD1. This CDR3 spans 13 amino acids. The J segment lost 3 bases and the V segment lost 0 bases, leaving 1 base of the junction unmatched. Germline CDR1 reads GTSNPN; CDR2 reads SVGIG (reference sequence). The CDR3 loop reads CAWSVQGDTEAFF. The DNA of the CDR3 is TGTGCCTGGAGTGTCCAGGGGGACACTGAAGCTTTCTTT.

The chain employs TRBV7-6 and TRBJ2-6; no definite D call. With 3 bases removed from V and 0 bases from J, the gap between germline ends came to 6 bases. The CDR3 covers 15 residues. The germline CDR1 and CDR2 sequences are SGHVS and FNYEAQ. DNA of the CDR3: TGTGCCAGCAGCTTTTTCCTCTCTGGGGCCAACGTCCTGACTTTC. Protein sequence: CASSFFLSGANVLTF.

The chain couples TRBV28 to TRBJ2-5; TRBD1 agrees at 9 bases. Germline V gene data show CDR1 as MDHEN and CDR2 as SYDVKM. V lost 4 bases and J lost 4; bases outside the gene matches: 1. This CDR3 contains 13 residues. The CDR3 loop reads CASSWDRAETQYF. The CDR3 DNA sequence: TGTGCCAGCAGTTGGGACAGGGCAGAGACCCAGTACTTC.

CDR3 amino acids: CASSLGTGNSNQPQHF. The CDR3 coding sequence is TGCGCCAGCAGCTTGGGGACAGGGAATAGCAATCAGCCCCAGCATTTT. This sequence joins TRBV5-1 and TRBJ1-5; TRBD1 matches 8 bases. Germline trimming cut 0 bases from V and 0 bases from J; bases unmatched to any gene: 2. The CDR3 runs to 16 residues. Germline CDR1 is SGHRS and CDR2 is YFSETQ.

V gene TRBV4-1 combines with J gene TRBJ1-5; 10 nucleotides line up with TRBD1. The germline CDR1 and CDR2 sequences are MGHRA and YSYEKL. Germline trimming cut 4 bases from V and 4 bases from J; bases unmatched to any gene: 10. The CDR3 consists of 17 residues. The CDR3 region is CASSPGVGQGTNQPQHF. The CDR3 DNA follows: TGCGCCAGCAGCCCAGGGGTGGGACAGGGGACAAATCAGCCCCAGCATTTT.